This TCR beta chain comes out of a study of T cell repertoires in cytomegalovirus infection. Study summary: Public TCR beta signatures provided an indication of both CMV infection and a matching HLA type. Findings and limits, study-wide: In two of eight donors, the top clonotype was HLA-C-restricted CMV-specific. Summed public TCR beta family frequency identified CMV carriers bearing the relevant HLA.

The CDR3 contains 13 residues. The ends were cut back, 4 bases at V and 4 bases at J, with 10 bases in the middle. CDR1 LNHDA and CDR2 SQIVND come from the germline V gene (reference sequence). TCRdb passed the reads through MiXCR, listing each CDR3 protein once. The sample lists about 150,000 distinct CDR3 sequences, roughly 32% occurring once. This clonotype was seen only once. Its cognate antigen is unknown. Sequencing was performed on CD8+ T cells from cultured PBMCs, taken from culture after CMV antigen stimulation. The chain recombines TRBV19 with TRBJ1-1; D might be TRBD1 (6 bases). The sequence was collected from a human donor in good health (CMV status not recorded). Some clones in this sample may be carry-over from other donors' samples. CDR3 nucleotide sequence: TGTGCCAGTAGTACTCAGGGGATCACTGAAGCTTTCTTT. Protein sequence: CASSTQGITEAFF.